Each of the 7 T cell receptor beta chains below was sequenced from the same sample in a study of cytomegalovirus exposure and HLA in healthy donors. PCR used 60 Vbeta primers and 13 Jbeta primers. The protocol was immunoSEQ multiplex PCR, while the TCRdb copy is restricted to in-frame clones and leaves out a portion. The table records roughly 110,000 clones, roughly 80% of them present only once. Specimen: PBMCs. These TCRs come from a man between 60 and 75 years old in good health and CMV-seronegative.

The J gene is TRBJ1-3, the V gene TRBV5-8; no clear D gene. Germline assignment: CDR1 SGHTS and CDR2 YDEGEE. The CDR3 covers 13 residues. The V end lost 0 bases, the J end lost 8 bases, and 9 bases lay between the germline ends. DNA for the CDR3: TGTGCCAGCAGCTTGGCGTGGGGAGACACCATATATTTT. Translation gives CASSLAWGDTIYF.

This rearrangement joins TRBV9 to TRBJ2-5; 7 nucleotides line up with TRBD2. Looked up from germline, CDR1 is SGDLS and CDR2 is YYNGEE. V gave up 1 base and J gave up 5 bases; unmatched junction bases: 8. The CDR3 covers 15 residues. For the CDR3, the DNA is TGTGCCAGCAGCGTATCGACTAGCAGGCCGGAGACCCAGTACTTC. It specifies CASSVSTSRPETQYF.

This sequence joins TRBV11-2 and TRBJ1-6; possibly TRBD1 for D (6 bases). This CDR3 is built from 16 residues. V was cut by 4 bases and J by 4 bases, with 14 bases left in between. Germline V gene sequence: CDR1 SGHAT, CDR2 FQNNGV. The CDR3 region is CASSSEDRSYNSPLHF. The DNA of the CDR3 is TGTGCCAGCAGCTCGGAGGACAGATCATATAATTCACCCCTCCACTTT.

The sample holds a few counts of this clone. The V gene is TRBV9, the J gene TRBJ2-3; 8 nucleotides agree with TRBD2. Germline values: CDR1 SGDLS, CDR2 YYNGEE. The V gene end was trimmed by 3 bases and the J gene end by 2 bases; junction bases not matched to a gene: 5. This CDR3 region has 15 residues. For the CDR3, the DNA is TGTGCCAGCAGCGGTAGCGGGGCCCACACAGATACGCAGTATTTT. Residues: CASSGSGAHTDTQYF.

The chain carries TRBV5-1 and TRBJ2-5; D ambiguous. V was clipped by 2 bases and J by 2 bases, with 13 bases between them. Germline values: CDR1 SGHRS, CDR2 YFSETQ. This CDR3 has 15 residues. CDR3 sequence (DNA): TGCGCCAGCAGCTTCTCCCGGGTAGCTCAAGAGACCCAGTACTTC. Encoded protein: CASSFSRVAQETQYF.

The chain carries TRBV30 and TRBJ1-6, with 9 positions matching TRBD1. This CDR3 spans 13 amino acids. Germline loops: CDR1 GTSNPN, CDR2 SVGIG (reference sequence). Trimming at V came to 5 bases and at J to 10 bases, leaving 6 bases not matched to a gene. The DNA of the CDR3 is TGTGCCTGGGCCGGGACAGGGTGGTCACCCCTCCACTTT. Protein sequence: CAWAGTGWSPLHF.

CDR3 in amino acids: CASSYRGGNTEAFF. DNA of the CDR3: TGCGCCAGCAGCTACCGAGGAGGGAACACTGAAGCTTTCTTT. J is TRBJ1-1 and V is TRBV5-1; no firm D call. Germline V lookup: CDR1 SGHRS, CDR2 YFSETQ. CDR3 length: 14 residues. Trimming removed 3 bases at V and 1 base at J, with 10 bases between.